A single sample is the source of the 19 T cell receptor beta chains below, sequenced in a study of OX40 agonist ivuxolimab in advanced cancers. Assay: immunoSEQ multiplex PCR; the TCRdb copy retains only in-frame clones and omits some. The sample consists of roughly 100,000 clones, 70% to 90% of them appearing once. Sample: CD4+ or CD8+ T cells sorted from blood, taken in a trial of the OX40 agonist ivuxolimab. These receptors all come from an adult with an advanced solid tumor such as melanoma, head and neck, liver or kidney cancer.

The CDR3 here is CASSSRGGSHYNEQFF. As DNA, the CDR3 is TGTGCCAGCAGTTCCCGAGGGGGGAGCCACTACAATGAGCAGTTCTTC. This chain links TRBV6-5 with TRBJ2-1, with D perhaps TRBD1 or TRBD2 (6 bases each). The CDR3 is 16 amino acids. Trimming left V 4 bases short and J 3 bases short, with 16 bases between. CDR1 and CDR2 from the germline V gene are MNHEY and SVGAGI.

This clone was found many times. The V and J genes are TRBV30 and TRBJ1-1; D gene unclear. The CDR3 loop spans 13 amino acids. Deletions cut 2 bases from V and 1 base from J, with 8 bases between. The germline V gene has CDR1 GTSNPN and CDR2 SVGIG (reference sequence). The CDR3: CAWSNGANTEAFF. CDR3 nucleotides: TGTGCCTGGAGTAATGGTGCGAACACTGAAGCTTTCTTT.

The chain is built from TRBV25-1 and TRBJ2-3; D is perhaps TRBD2 (5 bases). From germline, CDR1 is MGHDK and CDR2 SYGVNS. V was shortened by 7 bases and J by 1 base, with 12 bases between the two germline ends. This CDR3 comprises 14 residues. The CDR3 loop reads CASMRAFGTDTQYF. Here the CDR3 DNA reads TGTGCCAGCATGCGGGCTTTCGGCACAGATACGCAGTATTTT.

The CDR3 DNA reads as TGCGCCAGCAGCCAAGGGCCATTAGCGGGAACCTACGAGCAGTACTTC. It codes for CASSQGPLAGTYEQYF. The genes are TRBV4-1 and TRBJ2-7; 8 bases are shared with TRBD2. CDR3 length: 16 residues. Germline CDR1 reads MGHRA; CDR2 reads YSYEKL. Trimming removed 1 base from V and 2 bases from J; junction bases left unmatched: 7.

The DNA for the CDR3 is TGTGCCAGCAAAGGGCAGGCGAACACTGAAGCTTTCTTT. Protein: CASKGQANTEAFF. The chain couples TRBV28 to TRBJ1-1; D gene ambiguous. The V and J ends lost 7 bases and 1 base respectively, with 10 bases between them. The V gene's germline CDR1 is MDHEN and CDR2 SYDVKM. This CDR3 is built from 13 residues.

This chain connects TRBV13 to TRBJ1-2; D not certain. Germline loops: CDR1 PRHDT, CDR2 FYEKMQ (reference sequence). The CDR3 runs 11 residues. Trimming removed 0 bases at V and 9 bases at J, with 5 bases between. CDR3 nucleotide sequence: TGTGCCAGCAGCTTAGGACTGAGCTACACCTTC. The encoded protein is CASSLGLSYTF.

This clone was picked up one time. The chain couples TRBV18 to TRBJ2-5; no firm D call. Per the germline V gene, CDR1 is KGHSH and CDR2 is LQKENI. V gave up 3 bases and J gave up 5 bases, with 7 bases separating them. There are 12 residues in the CDR3. CDR3: CASSPYDETQYF. The DNA of the CDR3 is TGTGCCAGCTCACCCTACGACGAGACCCAGTACTTC.

V gene TRBV5-1 combines with J gene TRBJ2-1; TRBD2 agrees at 7 bases. The CDR3 covers 14 residues. The V segment lost 2 bases and the J segment 8 bases; nucleotides outside the gene matches: 7. The germline gives CDR1 SGHRS, CDR2 YFSETQ. This CDR3 reads CASSFRTRSDEQFF. The CDR3 bases are TGCGCCAGCAGCTTTAGGACTAGAAGCGATGAGCAGTTCTTC.

This clone was recorded a few times. V and J are TRBV4-3 and TRBJ2-7; unclear D gene. Between the trimmed V and J ends, which lost 0 bases and 3 bases, there was a span of 15 bases. Germline loops: CDR1 LGHNA, CDR2 YSLEER. This CDR3 is 16 amino acids long. In DNA, the CDR3 is TGCGCCAGCAGCCAAGAGAGGACCCGTTACAGCTACGAGCAGTACTTC. Its protein product is CASSQERTRYSYEQYF.

The chain joins TRBV7-9 to TRBJ2-7; D is undetermined. CDR1 SEHNR and CDR2 FQNEAQ come from the germline V gene (reference sequence). There are 14 residues in the CDR3. Trimming stripped 1 base from V and 5 bases from J, with 12 bases between. CDR3 nucleotide sequence: TGTGCCAGCAGCTTAGGTTCCATTTGGGACGAGCAGTACTTC. Its protein is CASSLGSIWDEQYF. Together with reference TRBV7-9 and TRBJ2-7, the CDR3 gives the full variable domain: DTGVSQNPRHKITKRGQNVTFRCDPISEHNRLYWYRQTLGQGPEFLTYFQNEAQLEKSRLLSDRFSAERPKGSFSTLEIQRTEQGDSAMYLCASSLGSIWDEQYFGPGTRLTVT.

The chain employs TRBV15 and TRBJ2-7; 7 bases align to TRBD1. V trimming: 5 bases; J trimming: 2 bases; junction bases outside the gene matches: 6. The germline gives CDR1 LNHNV, CDR2 YYDKDF (reference sequence). The CDR3 spans 14 residues. CDR3 coding DNA: TGTGCCACCAGCGAAGACAGGGTAACCTACGAGCAGTACTTC. Amino acid sequence: CATSEDRVTYEQYF.

The chain joins TRBV6-5 to TRBJ2-3; 8 nucleotides align to TRBD2. The V segment lost 6 bases and the J segment 6 bases; nucleotides outside the gene matches: 5. The CDR3 runs to 13 residues. The V gene's germline CDR1 is MNHEY and CDR2 SVGAGI. In nucleotides, the CDR3 is TGTGCCAGCAGATGGACTAGCAGGGATACGCAGTATTTT. Protein sequence: CASRWTSRDTQYF.

V usage is TRBV2 and J usage is TRBJ1-1; D gene unclear. Germline loops: CDR1 SNHLY, CDR2 FYNNEI. V was cut by 3 bases and J by 8 bases, with 7 bases left in between. The CDR3 spans 11 residues. CDR3 nucleotides: TGTGCCAGCAGTGATTTAGAAGAAGCTTTCTTT. Its protein is CASSDLEEAFF.

The chain joins TRBV28 to TRBJ2-7, with TRBD2 matching over 13 bases. Germline CDR1 and CDR2: MDHEN and SYDVKM. This CDR3 has 19 amino acids. V gave up 6 bases and J gave up 2 bases; unmatched junction bases: 16. CDR3 bases: TGTGCCAGCAGCTCACTTACCCTTCCCGGGACTAGCGGGGCCTACGAGCAGTACTTC. The encoded protein is CASSSLTLPGTSGAYEQYF.

This chain connects TRBV7-6 to TRBJ2-7; D gene uncertain. The germline V and J ends were trimmed by 3 bases and 6 bases, with 9 bases remaining between them. This CDR3 region has 12 residues. Germline loops: CDR1 SGHVS, CDR2 FNYEAQ. Here the CDR3 reads CASSFPVGEQYF. In nucleotides, the CDR3 is TGTGCCAGCAGCTTTCCGGTGGGCGAGCAGTACTTC.

This clone has just one count. The chain employs TRBV19 and TRBJ2-1, with D perhaps TRBD1 or TRBD2 (5 bases each). V dropped 1 base and J dropped 10 bases, with 14 bases sitting between them. This CDR3 comprises 14 residues. Germline loops: CDR1 LNHDA, CDR2 SQIVND (reference sequence). The CDR3 here is CASSIGGKRREQFF. The CDR3 DNA sequence: TGTGCCAGTAGTATAGGGGGCAAAAGGAGGGAGCAGTTCTTC.

The chain links TRBV9 to TRBJ2-7; the D is unclear. Germline values: CDR1 SGDLS, CDR2 YYNGEE. The CDR3 totals 14 residues. With 2 bases removed from V and 2 bases from J, the gap between germline ends came to 11 bases. The CDR3 sequence: CASSVGQTPYEQYF. In DNA form, the CDR3 reads TGTGCCAGCAGCGTGGGCCAAACCCCCTACGAGCAGTACTTC.

V usage is TRBV7-3 and J usage is TRBJ2-5, with TRBD1 identical over 7 bases. The CDR3 runs 13 residues. The V gene end was trimmed by 3 bases and the J gene end by 4 bases; junction bases not matched to a gene: 2. Germline V CDR1 and CDR2: SGHTA, FQGTGA. Here the CDR3 reads CASSLTGLETQYF. DNA for the CDR3: TGTGCCAGCAGCTTGACAGGGCTAGAGACCCAGTACTTC. The full variable domain, its missing parts supplied by reference TRBV7-3 and TRBJ2-5, is GAGVSQTPSNKVTEKGKYVELRCDPISGHTALYWYRQSLGQGPEFLIYFQGTGAADDSGLPNDRFFAVRPEGSVSTLKIQRTERGDSAVYLCASSLTGLETQYFGPGTRLLVL.

The chain employs TRBV7-9 and TRBJ2-7; D may match TRBD1 or TRBD2 (5 bases each). The length of the CDR3 is 16 residues. Germline values: CDR1 SEHNR, CDR2 FQNEAQ (reference sequence). Trimming stripped 7 bases from V and 6 bases from J, with 25 bases between. The CDR3 region has the DNA TGTGCCAGCACCAAGAGCAGGATGGGGCGGGTGGGCGAGCAGTACTTC. Translating it yields CASTKSRMGRVGEQYF.